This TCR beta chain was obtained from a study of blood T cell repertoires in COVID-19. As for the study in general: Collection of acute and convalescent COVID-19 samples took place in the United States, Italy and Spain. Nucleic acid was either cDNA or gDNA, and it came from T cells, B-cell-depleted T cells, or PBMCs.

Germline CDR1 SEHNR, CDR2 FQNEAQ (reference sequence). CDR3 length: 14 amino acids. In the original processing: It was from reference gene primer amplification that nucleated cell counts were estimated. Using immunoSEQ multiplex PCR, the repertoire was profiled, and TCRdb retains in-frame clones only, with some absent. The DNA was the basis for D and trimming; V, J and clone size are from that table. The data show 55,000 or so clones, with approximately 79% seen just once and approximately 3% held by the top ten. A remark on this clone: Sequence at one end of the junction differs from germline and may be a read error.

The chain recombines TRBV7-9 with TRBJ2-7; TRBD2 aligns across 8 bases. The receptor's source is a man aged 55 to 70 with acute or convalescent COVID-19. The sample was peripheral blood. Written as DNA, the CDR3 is TGTGCCAGCAGTTTCGGGGGGGCACTTCGGCCTTGGGACTTC. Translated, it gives CASSFGGALRPWDF.